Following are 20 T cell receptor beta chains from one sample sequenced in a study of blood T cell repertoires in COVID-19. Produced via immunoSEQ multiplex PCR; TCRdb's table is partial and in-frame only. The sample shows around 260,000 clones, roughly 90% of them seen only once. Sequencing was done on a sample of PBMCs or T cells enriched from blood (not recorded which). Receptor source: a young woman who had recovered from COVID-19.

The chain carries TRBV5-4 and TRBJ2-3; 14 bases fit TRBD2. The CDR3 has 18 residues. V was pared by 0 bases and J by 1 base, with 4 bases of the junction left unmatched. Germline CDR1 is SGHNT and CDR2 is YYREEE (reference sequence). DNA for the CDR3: TGTGCCAGCAGCTTGGCGGGACTAGCGGGAGCTGGCACAGATACGCAGTATTTT. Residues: CASSLAGLAGAGTDTQYF.

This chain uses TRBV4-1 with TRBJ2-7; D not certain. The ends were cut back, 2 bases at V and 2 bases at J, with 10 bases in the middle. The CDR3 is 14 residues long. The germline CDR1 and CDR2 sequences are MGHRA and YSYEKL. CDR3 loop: CASSQMRQPYEQYF. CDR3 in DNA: TGCGCCAGCAGCCAAATGCGGCAACCCTACGAGCAGTACTTC.

The CDR3 region has the DNA TGTGCCAGTAGTACAGGGACTAGCGGCTTCTACGAGCAGTACTTC. It is translated as CASSTGTSGFYEQYF. V and J are TRBV19 and TRBJ2-7, with 11 bases lining up with TRBD2. The germline V gene encodes CDR1 LNHDA and CDR2 SQIVND (reference sequence). The CDR3 spans 15 residues. V was pared by 4 bases and J by 3 bases, with 5 bases of the junction left unmatched.

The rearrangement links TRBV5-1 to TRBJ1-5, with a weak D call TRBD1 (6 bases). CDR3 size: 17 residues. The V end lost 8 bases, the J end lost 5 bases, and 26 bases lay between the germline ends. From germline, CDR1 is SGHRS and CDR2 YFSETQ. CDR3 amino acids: CARRNGTRRRNHQPQHF. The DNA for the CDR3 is TGCGCCAGACGAAATGGGACACGTAGGAGGAACCATCAGCCCCAGCATTTT.

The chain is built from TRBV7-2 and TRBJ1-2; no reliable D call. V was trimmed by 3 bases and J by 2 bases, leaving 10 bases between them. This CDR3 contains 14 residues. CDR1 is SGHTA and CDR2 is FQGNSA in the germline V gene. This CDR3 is CASSFTGLNYGYTF. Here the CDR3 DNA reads TGTGCCAGCAGCTTTACCGGGTTAAACTATGGCTACACCTTC. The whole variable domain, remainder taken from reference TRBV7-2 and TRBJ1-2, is GAGVSQSPSNKVTEKGKDVELRCDPISGHTALYWYRQSLGQGLEFLIYFQGNSAPDKSGLPSDRFSAERTGGSVSTLTIQRTQQEDSAVYLCASSFTGLNYGYTFGSGTRLTVV.

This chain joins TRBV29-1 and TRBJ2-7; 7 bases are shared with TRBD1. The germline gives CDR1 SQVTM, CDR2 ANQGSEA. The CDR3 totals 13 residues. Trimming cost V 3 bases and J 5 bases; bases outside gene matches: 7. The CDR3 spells CSVDTGVGNEQYF. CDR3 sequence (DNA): TGCAGCGTTGATACAGGGGTTGGAAACGAGCAGTACTTC.

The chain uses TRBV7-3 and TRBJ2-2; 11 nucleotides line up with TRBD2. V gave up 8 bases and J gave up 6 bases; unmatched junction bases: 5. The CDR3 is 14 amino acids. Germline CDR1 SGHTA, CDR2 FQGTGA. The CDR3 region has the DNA TGTGCCAGCGGGATACTAGCGGGAGCCGGGGAGCTGTTTTTT. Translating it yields CASGILAGAGELFF.

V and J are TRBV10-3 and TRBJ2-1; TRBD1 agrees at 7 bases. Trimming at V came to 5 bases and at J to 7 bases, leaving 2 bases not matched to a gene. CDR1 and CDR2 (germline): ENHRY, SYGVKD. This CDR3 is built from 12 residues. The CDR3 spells CAISLQGNEQFF. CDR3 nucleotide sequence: TGTGCCATCAGTCTACAGGGGAATGAGCAGTTCTTC.

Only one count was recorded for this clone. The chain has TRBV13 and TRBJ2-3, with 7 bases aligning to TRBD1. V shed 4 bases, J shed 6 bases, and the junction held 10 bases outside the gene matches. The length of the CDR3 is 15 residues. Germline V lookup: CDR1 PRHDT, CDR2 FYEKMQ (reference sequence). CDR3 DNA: TGTGCCAGCAGCTCCCCCAAGACAGGGTCCGATACGCAGTATTTT. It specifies CASSSPKTGSDTQYF.

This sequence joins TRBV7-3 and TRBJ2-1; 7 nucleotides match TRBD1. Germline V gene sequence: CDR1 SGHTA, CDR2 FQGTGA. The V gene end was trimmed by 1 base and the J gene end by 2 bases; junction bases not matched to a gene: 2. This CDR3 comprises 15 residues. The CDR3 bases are TGTGCCAGCAGCTTAAGCCAGGGGGCCTACAATGAGCAGTTCTTC. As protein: CASSLSQGAYNEQFF.

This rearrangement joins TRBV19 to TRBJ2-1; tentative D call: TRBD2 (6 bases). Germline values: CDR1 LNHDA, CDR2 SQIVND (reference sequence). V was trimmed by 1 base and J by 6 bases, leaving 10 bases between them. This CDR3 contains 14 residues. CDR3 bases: TGTGCCAGTAGTATAGTACTAGCCGTCAATGAGCAGTTCTTC. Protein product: CASSIVLAVNEQFF. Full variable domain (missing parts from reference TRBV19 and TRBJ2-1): DGGITQSPKYLFRKEGQNVTLSCEQNLNHDAMYWYRQDPGQGLRLIYYSQIVNDFQKGDIAEGYSVSREKKESFPLTVTSAQKNPTAFYLCASSIVLAVNEQFFGPGTRLTVL.

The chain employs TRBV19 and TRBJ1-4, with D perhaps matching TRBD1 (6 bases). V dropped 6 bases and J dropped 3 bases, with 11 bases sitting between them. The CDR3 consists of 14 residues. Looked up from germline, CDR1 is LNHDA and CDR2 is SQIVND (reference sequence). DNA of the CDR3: TGTGCCAGTAGGGGGGCTGGTGCTAATGAAAAACTGTTTTTT. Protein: CASRGAGANEKLFF.

The CDR3 sequence is CGVPGGTEAFF. CDR3 coding DNA: TGCGGGGTTCCAGGGGGCACTGAAGCTTTCTTT. The V gene is TRBV20-1, the J gene TRBJ1-1; 7 bases are shared with TRBD1. The V gene's germline CDR1 is DFQATT and CDR2 SNEGSKA (reference sequence). CDR3 length: 11 amino acids.

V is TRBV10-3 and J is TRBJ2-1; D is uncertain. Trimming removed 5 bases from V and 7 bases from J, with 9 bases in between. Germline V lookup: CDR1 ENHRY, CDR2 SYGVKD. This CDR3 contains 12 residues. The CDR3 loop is CAISPDRNEQFF. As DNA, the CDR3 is TGTGCCATCAGTCCTGATCGGAATGAGCAGTTCTTC.

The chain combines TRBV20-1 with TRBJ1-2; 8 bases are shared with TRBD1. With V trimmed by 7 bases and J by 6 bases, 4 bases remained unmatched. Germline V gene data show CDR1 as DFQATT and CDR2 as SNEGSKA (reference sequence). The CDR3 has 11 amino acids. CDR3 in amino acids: CSGGQGDGYTF. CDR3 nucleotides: TGCAGTGGAGGACAGGGAGATGGCTACACCTTC.

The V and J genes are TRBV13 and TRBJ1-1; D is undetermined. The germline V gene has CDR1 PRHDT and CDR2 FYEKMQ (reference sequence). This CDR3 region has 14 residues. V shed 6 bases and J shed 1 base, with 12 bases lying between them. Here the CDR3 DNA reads TGTGCCAGCAGTCGAGAGGCAGAGAACACTGAAGCTTTCTTT. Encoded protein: CASSREAENTEAFF.

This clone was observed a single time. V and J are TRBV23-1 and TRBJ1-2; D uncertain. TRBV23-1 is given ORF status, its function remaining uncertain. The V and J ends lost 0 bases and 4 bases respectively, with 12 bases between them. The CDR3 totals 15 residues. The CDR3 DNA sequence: TGCGCCAGCAGTCAATCGAGTGGGCAGGCCTATGGCTACACCTTC. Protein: CASSQSSGQAYGYTF.

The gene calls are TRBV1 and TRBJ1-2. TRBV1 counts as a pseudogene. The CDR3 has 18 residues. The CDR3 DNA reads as TGCACCAGCAGCCAGCGCCGAAATAGTAGCTTCTGCTACTATGGCTACACCTTC. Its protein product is CTSSQRRNSSFCYYGYTF.

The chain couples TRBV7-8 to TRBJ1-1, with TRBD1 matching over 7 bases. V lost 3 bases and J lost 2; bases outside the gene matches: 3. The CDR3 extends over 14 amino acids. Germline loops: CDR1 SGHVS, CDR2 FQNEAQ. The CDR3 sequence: CASSFTGVNTEAFF. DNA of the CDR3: TGTGCCAGCAGCTTTACAGGGGTAAACACTGAAGCTTTCTTT.

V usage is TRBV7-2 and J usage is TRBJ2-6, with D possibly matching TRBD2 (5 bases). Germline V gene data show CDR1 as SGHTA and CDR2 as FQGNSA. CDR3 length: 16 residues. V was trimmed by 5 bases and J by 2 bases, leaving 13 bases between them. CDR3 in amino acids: CASSERGQTGANVLTF. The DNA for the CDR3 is TGTGCCAGCAGCGAGAGAGGGCAAACTGGGGCCAACGTCCTGACTTTC.